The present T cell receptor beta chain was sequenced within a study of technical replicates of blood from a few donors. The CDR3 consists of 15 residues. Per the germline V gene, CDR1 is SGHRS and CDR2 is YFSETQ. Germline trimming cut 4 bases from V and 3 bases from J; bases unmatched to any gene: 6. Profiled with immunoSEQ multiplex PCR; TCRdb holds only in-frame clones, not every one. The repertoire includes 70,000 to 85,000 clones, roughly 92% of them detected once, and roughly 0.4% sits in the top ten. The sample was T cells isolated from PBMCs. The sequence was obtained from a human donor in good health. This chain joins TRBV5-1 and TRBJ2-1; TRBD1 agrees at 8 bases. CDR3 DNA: TGCGCCAGCAGCACCGGACAGGGCGGCTACAATGAGCAGTTCTTC. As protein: CASSTGQGGYNEQFF. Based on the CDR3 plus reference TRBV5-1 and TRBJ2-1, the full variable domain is KAGVTQTPRYLIKTRGQQVTLSCSPISGHRSVSWYQQTPGQGLQFLFEYFSETQRNKGNFPGRFSGRQFSNSRSEMNVSTLELGDSALYLCASSTGQGGYNEQFFGPGTRLTVL.